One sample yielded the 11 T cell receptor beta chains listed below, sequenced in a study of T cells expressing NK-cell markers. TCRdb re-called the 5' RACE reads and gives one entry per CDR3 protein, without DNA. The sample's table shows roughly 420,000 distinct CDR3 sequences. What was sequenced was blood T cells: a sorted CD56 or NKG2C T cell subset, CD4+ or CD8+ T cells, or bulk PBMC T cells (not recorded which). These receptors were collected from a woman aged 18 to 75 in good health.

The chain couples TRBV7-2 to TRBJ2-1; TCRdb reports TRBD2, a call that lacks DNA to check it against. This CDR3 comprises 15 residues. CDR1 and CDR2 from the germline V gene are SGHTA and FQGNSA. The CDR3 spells CASSPSGISDNEQFF.

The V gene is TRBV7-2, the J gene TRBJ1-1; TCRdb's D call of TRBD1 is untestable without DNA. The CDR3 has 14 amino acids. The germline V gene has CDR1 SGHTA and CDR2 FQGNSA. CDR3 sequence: CASRNHRGMSEAFF.

The CDR3 spells CSARGKVASETQYF. V usage is TRBV20-1 and J usage is TRBJ2-5. The CDR3 spans 14 residues. The germline gives CDR1 DFQATT, CDR2 SNEGSKA (reference sequence).

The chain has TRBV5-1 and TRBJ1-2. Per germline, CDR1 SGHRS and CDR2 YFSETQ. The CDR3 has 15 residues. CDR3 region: CASSLDEGRTYGYTF.

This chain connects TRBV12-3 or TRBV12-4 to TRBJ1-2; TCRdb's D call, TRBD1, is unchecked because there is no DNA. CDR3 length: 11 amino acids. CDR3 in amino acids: CASSLGTAYTF.

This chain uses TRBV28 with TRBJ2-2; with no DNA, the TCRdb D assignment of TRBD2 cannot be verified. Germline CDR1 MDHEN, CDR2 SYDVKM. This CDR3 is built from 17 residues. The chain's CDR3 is CASSLLVLAGGSGELFF.

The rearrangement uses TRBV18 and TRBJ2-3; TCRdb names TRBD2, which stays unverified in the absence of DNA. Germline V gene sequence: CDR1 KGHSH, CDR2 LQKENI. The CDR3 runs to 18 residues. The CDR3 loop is CASSHRGRGLVGTDTQYF.

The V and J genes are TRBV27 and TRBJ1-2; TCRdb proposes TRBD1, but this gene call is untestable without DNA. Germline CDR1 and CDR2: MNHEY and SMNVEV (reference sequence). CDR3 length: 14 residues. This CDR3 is CASSLQGALHGYTF.

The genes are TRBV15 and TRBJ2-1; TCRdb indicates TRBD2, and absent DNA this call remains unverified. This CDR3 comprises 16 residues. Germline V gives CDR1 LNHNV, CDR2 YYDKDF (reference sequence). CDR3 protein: CATSRALAGVYYEQFF.

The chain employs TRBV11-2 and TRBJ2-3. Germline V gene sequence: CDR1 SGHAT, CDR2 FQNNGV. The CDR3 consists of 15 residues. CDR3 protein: CASSLGKSPTDTQYF.

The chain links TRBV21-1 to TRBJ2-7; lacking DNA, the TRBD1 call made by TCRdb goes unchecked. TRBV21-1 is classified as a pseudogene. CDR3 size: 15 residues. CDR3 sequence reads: CASTPVRGPFYEQYF.